The source of this TCR beta chain is a study of cytomegalovirus exposure and HLA in healthy donors. Notes on this clone: Its antigen is still unknown.

Trimming pared 0 bases from V and 0 bases from J, leaving 9 bases between. The CDR3 length is 16 residues. Germline V gene sequence: CDR1 KGHSH, CDR2 LQKENI. The primer mix had 60 Vbeta and 13 Jbeta primers. The assay was immunoSEQ multiplex PCR, and TCRdb's table has in-frame clones only and misses some. The table lists 200,000 or so clones. Each of the donors was a healthy bone marrow donor. The study, taken as a whole, reports: Highly shared sequence variants in one cluster were likely a sequencing artifact.

The specimen was PBMCs. The chain links TRBV18 to TRBJ1-3; D may be TRBD1 (5 bases). This sequence originates from a boy aged 10-17 years in good health and CMV-seronegative. Here the CDR3 reads CASSPPGLTSGNTIYF. CDR3 bases: TGTGCCAGCTCACCACCGGGACTGACCTCTGGAAACACCATATATTTT.